The T cell receptor (beta chain) under discussion was sequenced for a study of blood T cells in healthy people across ages. The study, taken as a whole, reports: As age increased, TCR beta diversity per million T cells fell in a roughly linear fashion.

The V gene's germline CDR1 is SGHDT and CDR2 YYEEEE. V lost 4 bases and J 1 base, leaving 17 bases between the germline ends. This CDR3 region has 17 residues. The authors ran a second PCR of roughly 6 to 12 cycles using a sample-barcoded 5' primer and a J-beta primer mix. Each cDNA molecule carried a tag from a template-switch adaptor that contained 12 random nucleotides. Any given sample supplied a minimum of 3 million CDR3-containing paired-end reads. TCRdb reprocessed the 5' RACE reads with MiXCR, giving one entry per CDR3 protein. The sample contains more than 1,000,000 distinct CDR3 sequences, roughly a quarter of which appear only once. On this clonotype itself: The antigen is not known.

These data were also reused for a study on T cells of mothers and their children. This second study notes: All extracted RNA went into cDNA synthesis, about 1.4 ug per 15 ul.

The sequenced material came from blood. The source of this sequence is a girl aged 2-10 years in good health. The V call is TRBV5-6, the J call TRBJ2-2; D is undetermined. The CDR3: CASSPIVELVNTGELFF. The CDR3 DNA reads TGTGCCAGCAGCCCCATCGTTGAGTTAGTGAACACCGGGGAGCTGTTTTTT.